The next 6 T cell receptor beta chains were all read from a single sample in a study of cytomegalovirus exposure and HLA in healthy donors. Primers included in the PCR were 60 Vbeta and 13 Jbeta primers. Only in-frame clones appear in the TCRdb table, and some are missing; sequencing was by immunoSEQ multiplex PCR. The sample lists about 190,000 clones, around 80% occurring once. Sequencing was carried out using PBMCs. These receptor sequences come from a woman under 30 in good health and CMV-seropositive.

The chain is built from TRBV7-2 and TRBJ1-6; 8 nucleotides line up with TRBD1. The germline V gene encodes CDR1 SGHTA and CDR2 FQGNSA. V shed 3 bases and J 3 bases; nucleotides not matched to a gene: 7. The CDR3 covers 17 residues. The CDR3 DNA follows: TGTGCCAGCAGCTTCCTGTTGGGGACAGGCTATAATTCACCCCTCCACTTT. Translating gives CASSFLLGTGYNSPLHF.

This chain links TRBV13 with TRBJ1-1; D is possibly TRBD1 (5 bases). Germline V gene lookup returns CDR1 PRHDT and CDR2 FYEKMQ (reference sequence). Trimming cost V 1 base and J 5 bases, with 11 bases left between them. The CDR3 is made up of 14 amino acids. Here the CDR3 DNA reads TGTGCCAGCAGCTTAGCAGGGTTAGTAACTGAAGCTTTCTTT. Translated, it gives CASSLAGLVTEAFF.

This chain joins TRBV11-1 and TRBJ1-1; D is perhaps TRBD1 (5 bases). This CDR3 contains 13 residues. Germline assignment: CDR1 SGHAT and CDR2 FQDESV (reference sequence). V lost 6 bases, J lost 4 bases, and 12 bases lay in between. CDR3 region: CASRRRGGTEAFF. The CDR3 DNA sequence: TGTGCCAGCAGACGAAGGGGAGGCACTGAAGCTTTCTTT.

The chain employs TRBV2 and TRBJ1-5, with TRBD1 matching over 7 bases. Germline values: CDR1 SNHLY, CDR2 FYNNEI. The CDR3 runs 15 residues. Trimming took 8 bases from V and 3 from J; bases not matched to a gene: 10. DNA of the CDR3: TGTGCCAGCCGGACCGGGACAGCCTTCAATCAGCCCCAGCATTTT. This gives the protein CASRTGTAFNQPQHF.

The table lists this clone with a few counts. CDR3 coding DNA: TGCGCCAGCGGAGGTGTTTTTGGCGGGGTCTACAATGAGCAGTTCTTC. This gives the protein CASGGVFGGVYNEQFF. The chain has TRBV5-1 and TRBJ2-1, with D perhaps matching TRBD2 (6 bases). The CDR3 covers 16 residues. V shed 7 bases and J shed 3 bases, with 20 bases lying between them. CDR1 and CDR2 from the germline V gene are SGHRS and YFSETQ.

The chain combines TRBV28 with TRBJ2-7; D unresolved. The CDR3 contains 11 residues. Deletions cut 5 bases from V and 7 bases from J, with 9 bases between. Germline V gene lookup returns CDR1 MDHEN and CDR2 SYDVKM. DNA of the CDR3: TGTGCCAGCAGTGGTCCCAGGGAGCAGTACTTC. Its translation: CASSGPREQYF.